This is a list of T cell receptor beta chains from one sample in a study of blood T cell repertoires in COVID-19. The repertoire was sequenced with immunoSEQ multiplex PCR; TCRdb's copy has only in-frame clones and lacks some. The sample holds 200,000 to 300,000 clones, roughly nine tenths seen once. Sample: peripheral blood. The receptors originated from a middle-aged man who had recovered from COVID-19. Both conserved end residues are part of each CDR3. D genes are given only for firm matches. Size tells how often a clone was seen (once, few, many) or the class of an expanded clone, and some rows leave it out.

d_call,clone_size,j_call,v_call,cdr3_nt,cdr3_aa
TRBD1,.,TRBJ2-1,TRBV6-5,TGTGCCAGCAGGGCAGGGGGCAGGTACAATGAGCAGTTCTTC,CASRAGGRYNEQFF
TRBD2,.,TRBJ2-3,TRBV30,TGTGCCTGGACGACTAGCGGCCCAACCCCTCTCACAGATACGCAGTATTTT,CAWTTSGPTPLTDTQYF
TRBD1,once,TRBJ2-7,TRBV11-2,TGTGCCAGCAGCCGAATGACCGGGACAGGGGGCGAGCAGTACTTC,CASSRMTGTGGEQYF
.,.,TRBJ2-5,TRBV7-6,TGTGCCAGCAGCTCCGGGGACTGGATAGAGACCCAGTACTTC,CASSSGDWIETQYF
.,many,TRBJ2-2,TRBV28,TGTGCCAGCAAAGCCAGGCAGGGAAACACCGGGGAGCTGTTTTTT,CASKARQGNTGELFF
.,.,TRBJ2-7,TRBV5-4,TGTGCCAGCAGCTTGGAACCTAGCGTCCACGAGCAGTACTTC,CASSLEPSVHEQYF
.,many,TRBJ2-7,TRBV14,TGTGCCAGCAGCCAAGATCTTGGGCAGTTCTACGAGCAGTACTTC,CASSQDLGQFYEQYF
.,.,TRBJ2-3,TRBV12-3/TRBV12-4,TGTGCCAGCAGCGTTAGCCAGCGTACGCAGTATTTT,CASSVSQRTQYF
TRBD2,once,TRBJ2-1,TRBV5-1,TGCGCCAGCAGTTCCCTAGCGGGGGGGCACCCCTACAATGAGCAGTTCTTC,CASSSLAGGHPYNEQFF
TRBD1,.,TRBJ1-2,TRBV3-1/TRBV3-2,TGTGCCAGCAGCCCGGGACAGGGGTGGTATGGCTACACCTTC,CASSPGQGWYGYTF
TRBD1,.,TRBJ2-1,TRBV19,TGTGCCAGCTCGTTGGGGACAGGGAGCAATGAGCAGTTCTTC,CASSLGTGSNEQFF